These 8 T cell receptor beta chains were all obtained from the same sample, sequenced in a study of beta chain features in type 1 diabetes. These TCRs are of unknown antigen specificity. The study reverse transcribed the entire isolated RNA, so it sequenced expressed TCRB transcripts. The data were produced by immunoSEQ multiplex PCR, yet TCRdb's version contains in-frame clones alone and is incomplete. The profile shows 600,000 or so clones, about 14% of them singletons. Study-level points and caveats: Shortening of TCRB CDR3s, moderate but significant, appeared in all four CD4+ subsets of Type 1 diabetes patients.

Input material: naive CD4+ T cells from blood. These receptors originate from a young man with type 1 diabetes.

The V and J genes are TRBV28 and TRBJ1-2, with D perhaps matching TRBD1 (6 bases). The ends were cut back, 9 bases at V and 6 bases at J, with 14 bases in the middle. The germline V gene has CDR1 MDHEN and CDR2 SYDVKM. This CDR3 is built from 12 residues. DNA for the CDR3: TGTGCCAGTCGGACAGTTCAGGATGGCTACACCTTC. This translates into CASRTVQDGYTF.

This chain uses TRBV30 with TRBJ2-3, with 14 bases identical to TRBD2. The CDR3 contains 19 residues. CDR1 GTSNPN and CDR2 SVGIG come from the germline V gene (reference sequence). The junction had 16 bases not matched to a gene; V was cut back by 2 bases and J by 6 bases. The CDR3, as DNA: TGTGCCTGGAGTCCCGGGACTAGCGGGAGATTCCTCTCGGCGGATACGCAGTATTTT. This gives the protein CAWSPGTSGRFLSADTQYF.

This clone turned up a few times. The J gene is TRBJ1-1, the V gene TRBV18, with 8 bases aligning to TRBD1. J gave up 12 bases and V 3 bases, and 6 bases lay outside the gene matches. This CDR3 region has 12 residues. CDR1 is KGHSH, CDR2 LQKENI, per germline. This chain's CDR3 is CASSPDRVETFF. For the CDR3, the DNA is TGTGCCAGCTCACCGGACAGGGTCGAAACTTTCTTT.

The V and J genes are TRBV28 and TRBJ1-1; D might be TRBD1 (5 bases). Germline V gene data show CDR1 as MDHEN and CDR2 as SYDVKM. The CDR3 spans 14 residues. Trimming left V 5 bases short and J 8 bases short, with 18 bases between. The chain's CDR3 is CASSPSTVKEEAFF. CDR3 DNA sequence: TGTGCCAGCAGTCCCTCGACAGTTAAGGAGGAAGCTTTCTTT. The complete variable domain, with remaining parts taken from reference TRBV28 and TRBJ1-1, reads DVKVTQSSRYLVKRTGEKVFLECVQDMDHENMFWYRQDPGLGLRLIYFSYDVKMKEKGDIPEGYSVSREKKERFSLILESASTNQTSMYLCASSPSTVKEEAFFGQGTRLTVV.

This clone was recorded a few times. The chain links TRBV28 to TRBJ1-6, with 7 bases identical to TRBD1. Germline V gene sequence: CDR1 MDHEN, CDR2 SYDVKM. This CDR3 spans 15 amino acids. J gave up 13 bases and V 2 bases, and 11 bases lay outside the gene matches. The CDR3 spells CASSLHPIGGGPLHF. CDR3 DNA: TGTGCCAGCAGTTTACACCCCATAGGGGGCGGTCCCCTCCACTTT.

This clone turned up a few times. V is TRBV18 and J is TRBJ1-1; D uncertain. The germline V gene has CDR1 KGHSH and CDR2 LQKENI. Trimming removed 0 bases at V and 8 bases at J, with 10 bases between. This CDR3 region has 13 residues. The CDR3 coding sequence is TGTGCCAGCTCACCACCCCCGGCGTTGGAAGCTTTCTTT. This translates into CASSPPPALEAFF.

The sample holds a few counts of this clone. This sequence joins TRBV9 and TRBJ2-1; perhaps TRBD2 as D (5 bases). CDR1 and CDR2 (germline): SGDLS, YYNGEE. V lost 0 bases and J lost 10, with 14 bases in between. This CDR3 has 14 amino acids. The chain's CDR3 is CASSVAASRGEQFF. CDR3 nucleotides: TGTGCCAGCAGCGTAGCAGCCTCCCGAGGGGAGCAGTTCTTC.

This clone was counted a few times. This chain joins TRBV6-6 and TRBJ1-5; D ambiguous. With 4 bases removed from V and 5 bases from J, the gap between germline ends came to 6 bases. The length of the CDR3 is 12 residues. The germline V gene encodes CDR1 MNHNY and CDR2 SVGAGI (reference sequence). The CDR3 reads CASSSSDQPQHF. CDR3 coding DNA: TGTGCCAGCAGTTCGAGCGATCAGCCCCAGCATTTT.